This entry features one T cell receptor (beta chain) sequence. The target antigen is unknown. The entry originates in a study of OX40 agonist ivuxolimab in advanced cancers. The overall study: Averaging approximately 60 years in age, with a range of about 23 to 79, the cohort was 82.7% male.

This CDR3 is 16 amino acids long. V lost 4 bases to trimming and J lost 4 bases; unmatched junction nucleotides: 5. Germline CDR1 LGHNA, CDR2 YSLEER. Here immunoSEQ multiplex PCR was the method, and the copy in TCRdb shows in-frame clones only, minus some. Among more than 55,000 clones, 85% to 95% were seen once, and the ten largest hold around an eighth. Study-wide results and caveats: More expanded clones were found, on average, in CD8+ than in CD4+ T cells.

The sample was CD4+ or CD8+ T cells sorted from blood, taken in a trial of the OX40 agonist ivuxolimab. The source of this sequence is an adult with an advanced solid tumor such as melanoma, head and neck, liver or kidney cancer. The chain carries TRBV4-3 and TRBJ2-1, with 12 bases matching TRBD2. The DNA of the CDR3 is TGCGCCAGCAGCCCGCTAGCGGGAGGGAATTACAATGAGCAGTTCTTC. This encodes CASSPLAGGNYNEQFF.